This T cell receptor beta chain was identified in a study of cytomegalovirus exposure and HLA in healthy donors. Whole-study results and caveats: Most TCRs appeared rarely, but some public TCRs recurred in many donors.

13 Jbeta primers and 60 Vbeta primers were used for the PCR. Repertoires were generated with immunoSEQ multiplex PCR, while TCRdb's copy carries only in-frame clones and drops some. The table shows approximately 110,000 clones, with roughly 14% occurring only once. This clone has only a few counts. Its antigen is as yet unknown. The receptor was derived from a woman aged 18-29 years in good health and CMV-seronegative. What was sequenced was PBMCs.

The CDR3 coding sequence is TGCGCCAGCAGCCTACAGGGAGCCAATGAAAAACTGTTTTTT. Its protein product is CASSLQGANEKLFF. The V gene is TRBV4-1, the J gene TRBJ1-4, with D possibly TRBD1 on 6 matching bases. The CDR3 length is 14 residues. The germline V gene encodes CDR1 MGHRA and CDR2 YSYEKL. V was clipped by 4 bases and J by 5 bases, with 11 bases between them.